The 21 T cell receptor beta chains presented below share a single source sample, sequenced in a study of naive and memory T cell subsets (dated by TCRdb to 2016 to 2017). Libraries were constructed by UMI-ligation and nested PCR. Sequencing instrument: Illumina MiSeq. The beta constant-region primer consisted of an equimolar mixture of two oligonucleotides that together covered TRBC1 and TRBC2. Four rounds of PCR were used to amplify ligated cDNA, with nested alpha and beta constant-region primers being used together with the SP2 primer. Starting from the raw public reads, TCRdb applied fastp trimming at Q25, assembled clones with MiXCR and retained in-frame beta chains. Each record represents a unique CDR3 protein, reported with the most common genes and DNA among its rows. This sample comprises 8,500 to 10,000 distinct CDR3 sequences, about 6% of them detected only once. Of the sample, around 53% is held by the ten largest clones.

Sequenced sample: CD4+ TEMRA cells from blood. The cell subset or site label of this sample denotes: effector memory re-expressing CD45RA, CD45RA+ CD27-. These receptors were taken from a human donor in good health.

As regards this clonotype: With a much larger clone just one base away, this may be a read error. The chain combines TRBV20-1 with TRBJ1-5, with 11 bases aligning to TRBD1. This CDR3 is built from 13 residues. Germline loops: CDR1 DFQATT, CDR2 SNEGSKA (reference sequence). The CDR3 sequence: CSADRGHNQRQHF. The CDR3 coding sequence is TGCAGTGCGGACAGGGGGCACAATCAGCGCCAGCATTTT.

This clonotype was counted ten times or more. The chain couples TRBV12-3 or TRBV12-4 to TRBJ2-7; D is unclear. Trimming removed 4 bases at V and 4 bases at J, with 14 bases between. The length of the CDR3 is 14 residues. DNA of the CDR3: TGTGCCAGCAGTTCTAGAAGTGCCCGGTACGAGCAGTACTTC. This translates into CASSSRSARYEQYF.

This clonotype was seen ten or more times. This chain connects TRBV27 to TRBJ1-2; 8 nucleotides match TRBD1. Germline V lookup: CDR1 MNHEY, CDR2 SMNVEV (reference sequence). CDR3 length equals 15 residues. With V trimmed by 6 bases and J by 5 bases, 11 bases remained unmatched. This CDR3 is CASSRSGQGPYGYTF. The CDR3 region has the DNA TGTGCCAGCAGCCGATCCGGACAGGGCCCTTATGGCTACACCTTC.

Ten or more counts support this clonotype. V is TRBV19 and J is TRBJ1-1; 9 positions match TRBD1. The CDR3 is 16 amino acids. CDR1 is LNHDA and CDR2 is SQIVND in the germline V gene (reference sequence). V lost 4 bases, J lost 0 bases, and 6 bases stayed unmatched. The CDR3 loop reads CASSTGQGMMNTEAFF. The CDR3 DNA sequence: TGTGCCAGTAGTACTGGACAGGGGATGATGAACACTGAAGCTTTCTTT.

This clonotype came up many times. The CDR3 sequence: CASSPNTGFTGELFF. The CDR3 bases are TGCGCCAGCAGCCCAAACACAGGGTTCACCGGGGAGCTGTTTTTT. This chain joins TRBV4-1 and TRBJ2-2, with D perhaps TRBD1 (6 bases). V was trimmed by 4 bases and J by 4 bases, leaving 13 bases between them. Germline CDR1 MGHRA, CDR2 YSYEKL. This CDR3 has 15 residues.

The chain links TRBV18 to TRBJ1-6; maybe TRBD1 (5 bases). V lost 4 bases to trimming and J lost 7 bases, with 20 bases between them. This CDR3 region has 17 residues. Germline loops: CDR1 KGHSH, CDR2 LQKENI. The CDR3 sequence: CASSRGGVGVENSPLHF. CDR3 nucleotides: TGTGCCAGCTCACGTGGGGGGGTAGGGGTCGAAAATTCACCCCTCCACTTT.

The V call is TRBV27, the J call TRBJ2-7, with TRBD2 identical over 10 bases. The CDR3 length is 15 residues. Germline V lookup: CDR1 MNHEY, CDR2 SMNVEV (reference sequence). Germline trimming cut 4 bases from V and 5 bases from J; bases unmatched to any gene: 8. The CDR3 loop reads CASSSAASGGDEQYF. The CDR3 DNA follows: TGTGCCAGCAGTTCCGCAGCGAGCGGGGGGGACGAGCAGTACTTC.

This clonotype came up many times. The rearrangement uses TRBV20-1 and TRBJ2-3, with 7 bases matching TRBD1. CDR3 length equals 16 residues. V lost 4 bases, J lost 6 bases, and 16 bases stayed unmatched. Germline V gene sequence: CDR1 DFQATT, CDR2 SNEGSKA (reference sequence). The chain's CDR3 is CSATRTYRGSPDTQYF. In DNA, the CDR3 is TGCAGTGCTACAAGAACGTACAGGGGTTCCCCGGATACGCAGTATTTT.

The table lists this clonotype with many counts. V usage is TRBV5-6 and J usage is TRBJ2-5; TRBD2 is a possible D gene (5 bases). The CDR3 length is 16 residues. V dropped 2 bases and J dropped 1 base, with 15 bases sitting between them. Germline V gene sequence: CDR1 SGHDT, CDR2 YYEEEE. CDR3 nucleotide sequence: TGTGCCAGCAGCTTTTTTCCGGGGAAGGGCCAAGAGACCCAGTACTTC. Its protein product is CASSFFPGKGQETQYF.

Comment on this clonotype: This may arise from a read error, as a much more abundant clone is one base away. This chain joins TRBV6-6 and TRBJ2-3; D tentatively reads TRBD1 or TRBD2 (6 bases each). In germline, CDR1 is MNHNY, CDR2 SVGAGI (reference sequence). The ends were cut back, 4 bases at V and 0 bases at J, with 17 bases in the middle. CDR3 length equals 17 residues. The CDR3 here is CASSLGGTPESTDTQYF. For the CDR3, the DNA is TGTGCCAGCAGTTTAGGCGGGACACCGGAAAGCACAGATACGCAGTATTTT.

Only a few counts were recorded for this clonotype. This rearrangement joins TRBV14 to TRBJ1-3; D unresolved. The CDR3 length is 12 residues. Trimming removed 3 bases at V and 9 bases at J, with 9 bases between. Germline V gene sequence: CDR1 SGHDN, CDR2 FVKESK. The CDR3 loop reads CASSQRPGTIYF. CDR3 in DNA: TGTGCCAGCAGCCAGCGGCCGGGCACCATATATTTT.

There are many counts of this clonotype. The chain couples TRBV7-2 to TRBJ1-5; 9 nucleotides align to TRBD1. Per germline, CDR1 SGHTA and CDR2 FQGNSA. The V segment lost 1 base and the J segment 4 bases; nucleotides outside the gene matches: 5. This CDR3 is 16 amino acids long. The CDR3 loop is CASSLDTGGRNQPQHF. CDR3 DNA sequence: TGTGCCAGCAGCTTAGACACAGGGGGCAGGAATCAGCCCCAGCATTTT.

The chain employs TRBV12-3 or TRBV12-4 and TRBJ1-4; perhaps TRBD1 as D (6 bases). Trimming left V 2 bases short and J 8 bases short, with 15 bases between. The CDR3 loop spans 15 amino acids. CDR3 region: CASSLRGHGDEKLFF. As DNA, the CDR3 is TGTGCCAGCAGTTTAAGGGGACATGGGGACGAAAAACTGTTTTTT.

This clonotype was seen a handful of times. This chain uses TRBV24-1 with TRBJ2-2; D may be TRBD1 or TRBD2 (5 bases each). V was pared by 5 bases and J by 5 bases, with 14 bases between. CDR1 and CDR2 (germline): KGHDR, SFDVKD. This CDR3 contains 15 residues. The CDR3: CATSVQSEGTGELFF. The CDR3 nucleotides read TGTGCCACCAGTGTGCAGTCTGAGGGGACCGGGGAGCTGTTTTTT.

This clonotype appeared a few times. The gene calls are TRBV5-1 and TRBJ1-6; tentatively, D is TRBD1 (5 bases). This CDR3 spans 16 amino acids. With 0 bases removed from V and 6 bases from J, the gap between germline ends came to 13 bases. CDR1 and CDR2 (germline): SGHRS, YFSETQ. The CDR3 DNA sequence: TGCGCCAGCAGCTTGGGCAGGACAAGACCTAATTCACCCCTCCACTTT. This translates into CASSLGRTRPNSPLHF. The whole variable domain, remainder taken from reference TRBV5-1 and TRBJ1-6, is KAGVTQTPRYLIKTRGQQVTLSCSPISGHRSVSWYQQTPGQGLQFLFEYFSETQRNKGNFPGRFSGRQFSNSRSEMNVSTLELGDSALYLCASSLGRTRPNSPLHFGNGTRLTVT.

This clonotype showed up many times. The chain is built from TRBV19 and TRBJ2-3, with 8 bases lining up with TRBD1. CDR3 length: 16 amino acids. Germline loops: CDR1 LNHDA, CDR2 SQIVND (reference sequence). The trim removed 5 bases at V and 2 bases at J, leaving 9 bases unmatched. CDR3 DNA sequence: TGTGCCAGTAGTGCCCTCAGGGGGCTCCTCACAGATACGCAGTATTTT. Protein product: CASSALRGLLTDTQYF. The whole variable domain, filled in from reference TRBV19 and TRBJ2-3, reads DGGITQSPKYLFRKEGQNVTLSCEQNLNHDAMYWYRQDPGQGLRLIYYSQIVNDFQKGDIAEGYSVSREKKESFPLTVTSAQKNPTAFYLCASSALRGLLTDTQYFGPGTRLTVL.

The table lists this clonotype with a few counts. This chain uses TRBV18 with TRBJ2-7; 10 nucleotides align to TRBD1. The CDR3 extends over 20 amino acids. The V and J ends lost 1 base and 3 bases, in that order; junction bases with no gene match: 18. The V gene's germline CDR1 is KGHSH and CDR2 LQKENI. The CDR3 protein is CASSPLTGTGVRSPLYEQYF. CDR3 nucleotide sequence: TGTGCCAGCTCACCACTAACCGGGACAGGGGTGAGATCTCCCCTCTACGAGCAGTACTTC.

This clonotype was recorded at least ten times. This chain connects TRBV5-1 to TRBJ1-4; no clear D gene. There are 14 residues in the CDR3. Trimming took off 2 bases at V and 8 bases at J, with 13 bases between the two ends. Germline CDR1 and CDR2: SGHRS and YFSETQ. The CDR3 protein is CASSFHSTEEKLFF. DNA of the CDR3: TGCGCCAGCAGCTTTCACAGCACCGAAGAAAAACTGTTTTTT.

This clonotype has ten or more counts. The genes are TRBV7-9 and TRBJ2-1; 10 bases are a match to TRBD2. V shed 3 bases and J 6 bases; nucleotides not matched to a gene: 8. The V gene's germline CDR1 is SEHNR and CDR2 FQNEAQ (reference sequence). The CDR3 loop spans 16 amino acids. CDR3: CASSLSLAGRSNEQFF. CDR3 bases: TGTGCCAGCAGCTTGTCACTAGCGGGACGGTCCAATGAGCAGTTCTTC. Combining the CDR3 with reference TRBV7-9 and TRBJ2-1 gives the whole variable domain DTGVSQNPRHKITKRGQNVTFRCDPISEHNRLYWYRQTLGQGPEFLTYFQNEAQLEKSRLLSDRFSAERPKGSFSTLEIQRTEQGDSAMYLCASSLSLAGRSNEQFFGPGTRLTVL.

The chain uses TRBV20-1 and TRBJ2-3; the match to TRBD2 covers 9 bases. V shed 4 bases and J 4 bases; nucleotides not matched to a gene: 9. The germline gives CDR1 DFQATT, CDR2 SNEGSKA (reference sequence). This CDR3 contains 15 residues. The CDR3 spells CSATPLAGFADTQYF. Here the CDR3 DNA reads TGCAGTGCTACCCCCCTAGCGGGGTTTGCAGATACGCAGTATTTT.

The genes are TRBV27 and TRBJ2-3, with 8 positions matching TRBD1. Germline CDR1 and CDR2: MNHEY and SMNVEV (reference sequence). The CDR3 spans 13 residues. V dropped 6 bases and J dropped 4; count of bases not matched to a gene: 3. The CDR3 here is CASRRQGSDTQYF. Here the CDR3 DNA reads TGTGCCAGCAGACGACAGGGGTCAGATACGCAGTATTTT.